This T cell receptor beta chain was identified in a study of PD-1 blockade in classical Hodgkin lymphoma. The study, taken as a whole, reports: TCR diversity at baseline was reported to be reduced in newly diagnosed patients relative to healthy donors.

The CDR3 covers 18 residues. Deletions cut 1 base from V and 3 bases from J, with 19 bases between. CDR1 MNHNS and CDR2 SASEGT come from the germline V gene. About this clone itself: As yet, its antigen is unknown.

The table came from immunoSEQ multiplex PCR; TCRdb's copy has only in-frame clones and leaves some out. Among approximately 26,000 clones listed, roughly 78% were seen once. The time point denotes: cycle 4 day 1 (C4D1), after 6 weeks of nivolumab. Each of the patients experienced relapse following autologous stem cell transplantation, and their brentuximab vedotin exposure differed. The sequence was obtained from a human donor with classical Hodgkin lymphoma. The V gene is TRBV6-1, the J gene TRBJ2-4; D is unclear. The input for sequencing was peripheral blood mononuclear cells (PBMCs), taken before the fourth cycle of nivolumab. The CDR3 sequence is CASSEDLFNLVGKNIQYF. The CDR3 DNA reads TGTGCCAGCAGTGAAGATCTATTCAACCTGGTTGGCAAAAACATTCAGTACTTC.